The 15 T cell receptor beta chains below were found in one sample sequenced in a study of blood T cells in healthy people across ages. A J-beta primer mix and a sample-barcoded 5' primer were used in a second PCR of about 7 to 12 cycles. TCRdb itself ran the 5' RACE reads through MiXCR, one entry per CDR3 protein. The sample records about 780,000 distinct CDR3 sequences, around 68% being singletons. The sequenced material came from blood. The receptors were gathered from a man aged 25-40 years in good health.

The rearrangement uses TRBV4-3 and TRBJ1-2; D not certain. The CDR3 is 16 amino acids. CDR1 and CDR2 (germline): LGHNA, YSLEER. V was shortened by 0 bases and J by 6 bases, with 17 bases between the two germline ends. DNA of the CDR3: TGCGCCAGCAGCCAAGACTGGGCTCCATTGCCTCATGGCTACACCTTC. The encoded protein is CASSQDWAPLPHGYTF.

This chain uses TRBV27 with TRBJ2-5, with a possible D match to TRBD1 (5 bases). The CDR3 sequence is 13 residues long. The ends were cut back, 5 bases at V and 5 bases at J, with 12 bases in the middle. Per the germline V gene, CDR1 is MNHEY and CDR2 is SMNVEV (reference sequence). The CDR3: CASSVGQPETQYF. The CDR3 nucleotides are TGTGCCAGCAGTGTGGGGCAGCCGGAGACCCAGTACTTC.

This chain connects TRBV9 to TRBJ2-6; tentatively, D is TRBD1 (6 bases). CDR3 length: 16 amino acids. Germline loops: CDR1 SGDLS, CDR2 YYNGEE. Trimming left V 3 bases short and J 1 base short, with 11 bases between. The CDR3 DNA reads TGTGCCAGCAGCGAGAGAACAGGGTCTGGGGCCAACGTCCTGACTTTC. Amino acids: CASSERTGSGANVLTF. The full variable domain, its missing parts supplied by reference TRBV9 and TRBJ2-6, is DSGVTQTPKHLITATGQRVTLRCSPRSGDLSVYWYQQSLDQGLQFLIQYYNGEERAKGNILERFSAQQFPDLHSELNLSSLELGDSALYFCASSERTGSGANVLTFGAGSRLTVL.

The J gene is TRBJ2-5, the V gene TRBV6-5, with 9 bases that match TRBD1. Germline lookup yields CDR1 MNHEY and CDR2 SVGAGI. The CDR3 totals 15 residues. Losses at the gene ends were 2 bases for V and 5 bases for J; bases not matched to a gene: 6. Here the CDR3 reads CASSYGTGGRETQYF. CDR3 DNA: TGTGCCAGCAGTTACGGAACAGGGGGCAGGGAGACCCAGTACTTC.

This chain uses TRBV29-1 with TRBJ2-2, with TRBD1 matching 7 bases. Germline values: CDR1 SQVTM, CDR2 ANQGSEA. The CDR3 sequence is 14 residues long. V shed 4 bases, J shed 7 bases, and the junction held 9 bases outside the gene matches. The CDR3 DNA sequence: TGCAGCGTTGCCAGGGGGACCATAAGCGGGGAGCTGTTTTTT. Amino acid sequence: CSVARGTISGELFF.

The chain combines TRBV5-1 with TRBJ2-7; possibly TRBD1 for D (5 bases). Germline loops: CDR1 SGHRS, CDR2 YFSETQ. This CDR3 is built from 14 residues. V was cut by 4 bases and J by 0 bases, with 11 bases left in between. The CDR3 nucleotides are TGCGCCAGCAGCCCTGACAGCCCCTCCTACGAGCAGTACTTC. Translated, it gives CASSPDSPSYEQYF. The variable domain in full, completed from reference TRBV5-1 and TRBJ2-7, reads KAGVTQTPRYLIKTRGQQVTLSCSPISGHRSVSWYQQTPGQGLQFLFEYFSETQRNKGNFPGRFSGRQFSNSRSEMNVSTLELGDSALYLCASSPDSPSYEQYFGPGTRLTVT.

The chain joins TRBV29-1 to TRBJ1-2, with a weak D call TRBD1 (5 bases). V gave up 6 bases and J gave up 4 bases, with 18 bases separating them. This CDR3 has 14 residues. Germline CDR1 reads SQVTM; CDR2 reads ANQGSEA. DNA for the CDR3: TGCAGCGTCGAAAAGGGGAGGCTGCTCTATGGCTACACCTTC. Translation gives CSVEKGRLLYGYTF.

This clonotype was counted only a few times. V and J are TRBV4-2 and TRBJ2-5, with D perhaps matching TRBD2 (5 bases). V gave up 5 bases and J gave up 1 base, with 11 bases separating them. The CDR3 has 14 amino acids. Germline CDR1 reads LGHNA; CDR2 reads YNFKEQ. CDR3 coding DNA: TGTGCCAGCAGCGAGGAGGCAGCCCAAGAGACCCAGTACTTC. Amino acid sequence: CASSEEAAQETQYF.

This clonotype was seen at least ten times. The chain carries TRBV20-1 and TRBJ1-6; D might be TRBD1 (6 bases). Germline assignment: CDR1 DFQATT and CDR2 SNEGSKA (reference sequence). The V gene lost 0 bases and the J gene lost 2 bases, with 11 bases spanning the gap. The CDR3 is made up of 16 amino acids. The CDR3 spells CSARDKRDTYNSPLHF. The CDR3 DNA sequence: TGCAGTGCTAGAGATAAGCGGGACACCTATAATTCACCCCTCCACTTT.

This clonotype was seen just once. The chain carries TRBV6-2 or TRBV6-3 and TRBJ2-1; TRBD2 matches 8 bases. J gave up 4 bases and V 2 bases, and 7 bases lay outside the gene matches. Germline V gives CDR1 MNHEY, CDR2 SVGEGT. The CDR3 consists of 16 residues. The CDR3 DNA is TGTGCCAGCAGTTACCCACTAGCGGACGGGTACAATGAGCAGTTCTTC. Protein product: CASSYPLADGYNEQFF.

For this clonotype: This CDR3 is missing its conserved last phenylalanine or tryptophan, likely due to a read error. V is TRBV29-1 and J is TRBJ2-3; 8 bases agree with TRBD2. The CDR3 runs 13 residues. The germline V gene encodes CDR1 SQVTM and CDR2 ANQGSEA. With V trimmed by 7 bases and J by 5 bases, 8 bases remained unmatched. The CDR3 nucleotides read TGCAGCGGATCCGGGGGGGCCAGAGATACGCAGTATTAT. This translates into CSGSGGARDTQYY.

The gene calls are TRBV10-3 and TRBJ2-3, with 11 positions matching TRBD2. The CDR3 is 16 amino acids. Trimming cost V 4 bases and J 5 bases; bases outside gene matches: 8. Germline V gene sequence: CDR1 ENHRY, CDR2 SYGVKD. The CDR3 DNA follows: TGTGCCATCAGTGGGTTGACTAGCGGGGAGGTAGATACGCAGTATTTT. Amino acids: CAISGLTSGEVDTQYF.

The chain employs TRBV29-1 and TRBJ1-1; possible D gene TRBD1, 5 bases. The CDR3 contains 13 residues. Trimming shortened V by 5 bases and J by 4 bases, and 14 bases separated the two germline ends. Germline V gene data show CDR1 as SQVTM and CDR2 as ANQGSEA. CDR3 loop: CSVRGAWGTEAFF. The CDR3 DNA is TGCAGCGTTAGGGGAGCATGGGGCACTGAAGCTTTCTTT. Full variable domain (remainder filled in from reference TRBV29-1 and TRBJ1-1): SAVISQKPSRDICQRGTSLTIQCQVDSQVTMMFWYRQQPGQSLTLIATANQGSEATYESGFVIDKFPISRPNLTFSTLTVSNMSPEDSSIYLCSVRGAWGTEAFFGQGTRLTVV.

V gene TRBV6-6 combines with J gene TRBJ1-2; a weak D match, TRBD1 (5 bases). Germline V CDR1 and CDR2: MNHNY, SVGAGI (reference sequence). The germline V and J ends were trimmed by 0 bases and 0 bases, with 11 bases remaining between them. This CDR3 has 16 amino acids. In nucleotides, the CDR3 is TGTGCCAGCAGTTACTCGGGGCCCGCAGCTAACTATGGCTACACCTTC. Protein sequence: CASSYSGPAANYGYTF.

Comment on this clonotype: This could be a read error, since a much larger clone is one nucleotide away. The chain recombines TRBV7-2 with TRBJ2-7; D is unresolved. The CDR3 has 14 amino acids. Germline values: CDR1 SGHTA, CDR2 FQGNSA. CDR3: CACSLLMGGGEQYF. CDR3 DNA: TGTGCCTGCAGCTTATTAATGGGTGGTGGCGAGCAGTACTTC.